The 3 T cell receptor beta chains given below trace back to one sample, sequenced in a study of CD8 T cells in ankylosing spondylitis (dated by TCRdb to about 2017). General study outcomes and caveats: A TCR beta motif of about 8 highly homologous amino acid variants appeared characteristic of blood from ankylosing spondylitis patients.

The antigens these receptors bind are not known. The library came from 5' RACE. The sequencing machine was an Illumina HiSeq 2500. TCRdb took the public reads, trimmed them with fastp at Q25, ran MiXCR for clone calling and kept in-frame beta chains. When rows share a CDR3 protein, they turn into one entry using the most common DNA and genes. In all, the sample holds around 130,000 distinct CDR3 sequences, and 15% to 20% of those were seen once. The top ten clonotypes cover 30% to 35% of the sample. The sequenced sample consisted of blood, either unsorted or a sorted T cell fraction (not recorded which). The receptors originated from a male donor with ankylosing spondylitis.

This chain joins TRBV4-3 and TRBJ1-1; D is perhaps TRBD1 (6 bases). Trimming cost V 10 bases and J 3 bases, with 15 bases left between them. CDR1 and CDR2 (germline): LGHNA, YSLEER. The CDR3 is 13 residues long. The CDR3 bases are TGCGCCACCTCACCAGGGGCTGACACTGAAGCTTTCTTT. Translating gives CATSPGADTEAFF.

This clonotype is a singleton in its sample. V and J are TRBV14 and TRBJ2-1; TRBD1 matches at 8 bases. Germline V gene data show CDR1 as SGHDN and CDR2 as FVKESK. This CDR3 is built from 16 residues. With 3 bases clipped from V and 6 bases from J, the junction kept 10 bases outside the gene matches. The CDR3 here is CASSQPLGQGVNEQFF. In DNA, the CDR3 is TGTGCCAGCAGCCAGCCCCTCGGACAGGGAGTCAATGAGCAGTTCTTC.

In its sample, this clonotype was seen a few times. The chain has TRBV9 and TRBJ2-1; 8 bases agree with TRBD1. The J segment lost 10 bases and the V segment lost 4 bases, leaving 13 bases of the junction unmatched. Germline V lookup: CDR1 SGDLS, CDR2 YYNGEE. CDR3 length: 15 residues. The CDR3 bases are TGTGCCAGCAGCCTCCGGGACAGGCCGATTTTAGAGCAGTTCTTC. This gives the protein CASSLRDRPILEQFF.